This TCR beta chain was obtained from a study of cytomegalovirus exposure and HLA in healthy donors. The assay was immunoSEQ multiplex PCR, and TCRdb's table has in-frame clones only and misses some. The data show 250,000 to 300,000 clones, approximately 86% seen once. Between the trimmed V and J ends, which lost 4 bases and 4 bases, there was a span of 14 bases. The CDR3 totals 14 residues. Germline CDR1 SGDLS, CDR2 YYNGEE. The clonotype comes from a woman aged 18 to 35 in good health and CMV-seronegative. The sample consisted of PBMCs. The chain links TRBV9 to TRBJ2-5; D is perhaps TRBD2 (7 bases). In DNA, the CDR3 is TGTGCCAGCAGCTCCCGGGGGGCGGGAGAGACCCAGTACTTC. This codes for CASSSRGAGETQYF.